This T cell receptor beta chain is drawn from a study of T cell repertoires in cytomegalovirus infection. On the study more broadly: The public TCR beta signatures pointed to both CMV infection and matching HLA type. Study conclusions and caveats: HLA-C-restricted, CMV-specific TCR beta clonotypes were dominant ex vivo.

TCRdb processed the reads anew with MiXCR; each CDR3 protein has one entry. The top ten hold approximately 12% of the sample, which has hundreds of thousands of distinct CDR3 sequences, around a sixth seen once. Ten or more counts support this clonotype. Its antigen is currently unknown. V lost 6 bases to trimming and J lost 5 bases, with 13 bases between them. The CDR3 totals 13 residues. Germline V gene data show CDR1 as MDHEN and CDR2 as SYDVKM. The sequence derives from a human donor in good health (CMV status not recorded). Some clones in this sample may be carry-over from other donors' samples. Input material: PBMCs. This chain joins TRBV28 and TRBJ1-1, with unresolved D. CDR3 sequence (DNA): TGTGCCAGCAGCTGGTTGGGCGGAACTGAAGCTTTCTTT. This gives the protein CASSWLGGTEAFF.